Below, one TCR beta chain is given with its context. What it recognizes is unknown. Clones were sequenced by immunoSEQ multiplex PCR, and TCRdb holds only the in-frame ones, with some missing. The repertoire holds fewer than 45,000 clones, with nearly 95% as singletons. On average about 100,000 T cells per donor were immunosequenced. These data belong to a study of T cells in tuberculosis. Germline CDR1 reads SGHTS; CDR2 reads YDEGEE. V was cut by 0 bases and J by 0 bases, with 9 bases left in between. The CDR3 spans 16 residues. Whole-study results and caveats: Smaller alpha distances in active tuberculosis partly reflected shorter CDR3-alpha lengths. Cases with active tuberculosis were adults, while controls were adolescents.

This TCR was sampled from a donor aged 5-35 years with latent tuberculosis or without tuberculosis infection. The gene calls are TRBV5-8 and TRBJ1-4; maybe TRBD1 (6 bases). The sample comprised PBMCs. CDR3 DNA: TGTGCCAGCAGCTTGGTGAGGGGGACAACTAATGAAAAACTGTTTTTT. It encodes CASSLVRGTTNEKLFF. The full variable domain, rest sourced from reference TRBV5-8 and TRBJ1-4, is EAGVTQSPTHLIKTRGQQATLRCSPISGHTSVYWYQQALGLGLQFLLWYDEGEERNRGNFPPRFSGRQFPNYSSELNVNALELEDSALYLCASSLVRGTTNEKLFFGSGTQLSVL.